The clone carrying this T cell receptor beta chain was recorded only once. Antigen: not known. This entry belongs to a study of graft-versus-host responses after intestinal transplantation. General observations from the study: In patients with graft-donor T cell macrochimerism, allograft graft-versus-host to host-versus-graft clonal ratios were high.

Germline loops: CDR1 LGHNA, CDR2 YSLEER. The V end lost 4 bases, the J end lost 4 bases, and 14 bases lay between the germline ends. This CDR3 contains 14 residues. The repertoire was sequenced with immunoSEQ multiplex PCR; TCRdb's copy has only in-frame clones and lacks some. The table includes some 130,000 clones, 85% to 95% detected once. The chain combines TRBV4-3 with TRBJ2-7; D may match TRBD1 or TRBD2 (5 bases each). This specimen was unstimulated CD8+ T cells sorted from spleen or lymph node cells, taken before intestinal transplant. The sequence was collected from a human donor who received an intestinal transplant. This chain's CDR3 is CASSLQRGPYEQYF. For the CDR3, the DNA is TGCGCCAGCAGCCTCCAACGGGGACCTTACGAGCAGTACTTC.